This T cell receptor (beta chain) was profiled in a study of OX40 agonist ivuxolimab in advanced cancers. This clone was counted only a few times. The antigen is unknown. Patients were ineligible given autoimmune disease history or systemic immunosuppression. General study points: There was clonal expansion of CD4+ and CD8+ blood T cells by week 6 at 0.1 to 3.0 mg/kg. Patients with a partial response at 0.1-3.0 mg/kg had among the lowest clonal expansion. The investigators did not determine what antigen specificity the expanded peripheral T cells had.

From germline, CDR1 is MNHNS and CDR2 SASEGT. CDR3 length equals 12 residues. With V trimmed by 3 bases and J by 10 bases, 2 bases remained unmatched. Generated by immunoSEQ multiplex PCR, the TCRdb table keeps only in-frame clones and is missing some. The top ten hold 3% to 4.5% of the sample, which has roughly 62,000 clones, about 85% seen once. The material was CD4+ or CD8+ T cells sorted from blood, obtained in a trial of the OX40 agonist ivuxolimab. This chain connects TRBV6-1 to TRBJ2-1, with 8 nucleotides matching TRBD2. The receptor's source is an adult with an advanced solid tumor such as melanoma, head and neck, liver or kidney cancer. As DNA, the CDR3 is TGTGCCAGCAGTGAGCGGGGGGCCGAGCAGTTCTTC. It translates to CASSERGAEQFF.